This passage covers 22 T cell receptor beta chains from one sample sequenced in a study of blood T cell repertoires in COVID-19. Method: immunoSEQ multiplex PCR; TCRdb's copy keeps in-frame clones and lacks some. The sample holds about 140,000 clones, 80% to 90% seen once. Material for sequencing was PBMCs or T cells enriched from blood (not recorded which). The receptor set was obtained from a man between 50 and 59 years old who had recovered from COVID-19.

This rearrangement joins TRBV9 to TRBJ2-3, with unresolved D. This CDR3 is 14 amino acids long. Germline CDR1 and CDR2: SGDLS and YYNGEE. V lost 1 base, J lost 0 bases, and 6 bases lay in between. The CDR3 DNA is TGTGCCAGCAGCGTACAAGCCAGCACAGATACGCAGTATTTT. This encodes CASSVQASTDTQYF.

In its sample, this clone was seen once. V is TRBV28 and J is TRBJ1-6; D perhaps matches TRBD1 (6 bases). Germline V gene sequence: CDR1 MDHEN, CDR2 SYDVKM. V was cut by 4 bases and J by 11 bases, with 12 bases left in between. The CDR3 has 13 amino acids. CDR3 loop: CASSSRQAAPLHF. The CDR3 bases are TGTGCCAGCAGTTCTAGACAGGCGGCACCCCTCCACTTT.

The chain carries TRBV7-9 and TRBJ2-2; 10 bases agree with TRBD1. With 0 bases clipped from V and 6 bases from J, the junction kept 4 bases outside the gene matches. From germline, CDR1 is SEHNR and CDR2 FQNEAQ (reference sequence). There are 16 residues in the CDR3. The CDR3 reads CASSLAGTGEAGELFF. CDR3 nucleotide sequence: TGTGCCAGCAGCTTAGCCGGGACAGGGGAGGCCGGGGAGCTGTTTTTT.

Here the CDR3 reads CASSARTSGRQLYEQYF. CDR3 nucleotides: TGTGCCAGCAGTGCCCGGACTAGCGGGAGGCAACTTTACGAGCAGTACTTC. This chain links TRBV6-1 with TRBJ2-7; 14 nucleotides match TRBD2. Germline V lookup: CDR1 MNHNS, CDR2 SASEGT. CDR3 length equals 17 residues. The V gene end was trimmed by 4 bases and the J gene end by 4 bases; junction bases not matched to a gene: 9.

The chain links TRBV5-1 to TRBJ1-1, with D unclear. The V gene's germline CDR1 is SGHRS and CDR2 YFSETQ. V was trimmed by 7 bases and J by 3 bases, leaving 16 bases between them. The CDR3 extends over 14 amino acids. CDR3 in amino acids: CASQTGSGDTEAFF. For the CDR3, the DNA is TGCGCCAGCCAAACCGGTTCCGGGGACACTGAAGCTTTCTTT.

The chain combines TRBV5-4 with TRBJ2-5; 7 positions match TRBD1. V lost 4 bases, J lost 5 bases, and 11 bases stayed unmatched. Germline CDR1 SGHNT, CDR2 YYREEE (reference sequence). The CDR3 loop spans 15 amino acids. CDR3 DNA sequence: TGTGCCAGCAGCCCCGGATTGACAGGGTCGGAGACCCAGTACTTC. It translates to CASSPGLTGSETQYF. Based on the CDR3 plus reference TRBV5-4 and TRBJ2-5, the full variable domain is ETGVTQSPTHLIKTRGQQVTLRCSSQSGHNTVSWYQQALGQGPQFIFQYYREEENGRGNFPPRFSGLQFPNYSSELNVNALELDDSALYLCASSPGLTGSETQYFGPGTRLLVL.

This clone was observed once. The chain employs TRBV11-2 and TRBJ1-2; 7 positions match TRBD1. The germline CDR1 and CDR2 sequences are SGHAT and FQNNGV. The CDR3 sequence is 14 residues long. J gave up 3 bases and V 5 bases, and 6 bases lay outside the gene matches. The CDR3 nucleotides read TGTGCCAGCAGCACCCGGACAGGCGACTATGGCTACACCTTC. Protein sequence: CASSTRTGDYGYTF.

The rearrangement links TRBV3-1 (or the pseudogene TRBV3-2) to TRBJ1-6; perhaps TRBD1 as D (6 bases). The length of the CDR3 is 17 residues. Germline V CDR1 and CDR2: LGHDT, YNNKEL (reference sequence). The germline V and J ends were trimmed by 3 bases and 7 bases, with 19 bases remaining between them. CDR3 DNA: TGTGCCAGCAGCCATCCCCGTAGGGGGATCGGGAATTCACCCCTCCACTTT. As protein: CASSHPRRGIGNSPLHF.

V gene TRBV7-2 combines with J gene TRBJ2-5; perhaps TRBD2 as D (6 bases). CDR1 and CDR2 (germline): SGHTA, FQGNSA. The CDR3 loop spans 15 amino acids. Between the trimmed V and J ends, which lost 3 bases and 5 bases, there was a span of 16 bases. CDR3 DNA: TGTGCCAGCAGCTTTCAGCGCGGGACCGGGGAGACCCAGTACTTC. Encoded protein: CASSFQRGTGETQYF.

CDR3 nucleotides: TGTGCCAGCAGCTCGGACAGGGGGCTTATAGGACAGCCCCAGCATTTT. It is translated as CASSSDRGLIGQPQHF. The chain uses TRBV5-6 and TRBJ1-5; 11 nucleotides align to TRBD1. Germline CDR1 SGHDT, CDR2 YYEEEE. The trim removed 3 bases at V and 7 bases at J, leaving 9 bases unmatched. The CDR3 totals 16 residues.

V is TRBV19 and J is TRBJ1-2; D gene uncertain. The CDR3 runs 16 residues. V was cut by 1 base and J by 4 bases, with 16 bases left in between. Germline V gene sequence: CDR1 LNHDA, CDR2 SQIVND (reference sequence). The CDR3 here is CASSIARRKSFYGYTF. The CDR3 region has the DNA TGTGCCAGTAGTATAGCGCGTCGAAAAAGCTTCTATGGCTACACCTTC. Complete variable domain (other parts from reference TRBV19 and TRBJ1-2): DGGITQSPKYLFRKEGQNVTLSCEQNLNHDAMYWYRQDPGQGLRLIYYSQIVNDFQKGDIAEGYSVSREKKESFPLTVTSAQKNPTAFYLCASSIARRKSFYGYTFGSGTRLTVV.

The CDR3 DNA reads TGTGCCAGCAGCGCACCGACAGGGGTGAACACTGAAGCTTTCTTT. Encoded protein: CASSAPTGVNTEAFF. The gene calls are TRBV28 and TRBJ1-1; TRBD1 agrees at 8 bases. The germline gives CDR1 MDHEN, CDR2 SYDVKM. The CDR3 covers 15 residues. V lost 6 bases, J lost 0 bases, and 6 bases stayed unmatched.

The CDR3 protein is CASCGDRGSSYNEQFF. The DNA for the CDR3 is TGTGCCAGCTGTGGGGACAGGGGTTCGTCCTACAATGAGCAGTTCTTC. The rearrangement uses TRBV7-9 and TRBJ2-1; 10 nucleotides line up with TRBD1. This CDR3 comprises 16 residues. CDR1 and CDR2 from the germline V gene are SEHNR and FQNEAQ (reference sequence). With 8 bases clipped from V and 1 base from J, the junction kept 8 bases outside the gene matches.

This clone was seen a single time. The CDR3 DNA reads as TGTGCCAGCTCACCAGGGGACAGGGCTACGGAGCAGTACTTC. It specifies CASSPGDRATEQYF. The chain combines TRBV18 with TRBJ2-7; TRBD1 matches 9 bases. V lost 2 bases, J lost 7 bases, and 6 bases stayed unmatched. Germline V gene lookup returns CDR1 KGHSH and CDR2 LQKENI. CDR3 length: 14 residues.

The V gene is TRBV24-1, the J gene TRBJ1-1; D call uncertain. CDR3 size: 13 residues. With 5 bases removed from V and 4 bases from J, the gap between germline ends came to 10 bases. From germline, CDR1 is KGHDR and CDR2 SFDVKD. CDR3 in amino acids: CATSAGGSTEAFF. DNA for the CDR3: TGTGCCACCAGTGCCGGCGGTAGCACTGAAGCTTTCTTT.

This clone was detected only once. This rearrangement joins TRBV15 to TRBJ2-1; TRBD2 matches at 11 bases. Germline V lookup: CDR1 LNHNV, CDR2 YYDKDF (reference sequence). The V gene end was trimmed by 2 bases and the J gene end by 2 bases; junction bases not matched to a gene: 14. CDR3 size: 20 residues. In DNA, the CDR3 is TGTGCCACCAGCAGACCGAGAGGGGGCCTAGCGGGAGGACCCTACAATGAGCAGTTCTTC. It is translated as CATSRPRGGLAGGPYNEQFF.

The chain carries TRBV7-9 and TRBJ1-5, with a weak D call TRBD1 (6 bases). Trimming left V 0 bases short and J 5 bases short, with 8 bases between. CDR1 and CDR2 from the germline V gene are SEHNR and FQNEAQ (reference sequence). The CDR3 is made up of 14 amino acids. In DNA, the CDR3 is TGTGCCAGCAGCTTAGCAGGGGGGGATCAGCCCCAGCATTTT. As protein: CASSLAGGDQPQHF.

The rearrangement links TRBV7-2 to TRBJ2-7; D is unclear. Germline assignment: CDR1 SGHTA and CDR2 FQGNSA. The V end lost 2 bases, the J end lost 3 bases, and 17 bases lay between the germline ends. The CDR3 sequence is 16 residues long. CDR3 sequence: CASSLRVENTYYEQYV. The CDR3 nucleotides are TGTGCCAGCAGCTTACGCGTCGAGAATACCTACTACGAGCAGTACGTC.

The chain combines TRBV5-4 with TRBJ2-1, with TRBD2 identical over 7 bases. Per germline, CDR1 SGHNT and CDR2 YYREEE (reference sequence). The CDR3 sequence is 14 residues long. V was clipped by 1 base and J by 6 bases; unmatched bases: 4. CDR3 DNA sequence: TGTGCCAGCAGCTTGCGCGGGAGTCGCAATGAGCAGTTCTTC. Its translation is CASSLRGSRNEQFF.

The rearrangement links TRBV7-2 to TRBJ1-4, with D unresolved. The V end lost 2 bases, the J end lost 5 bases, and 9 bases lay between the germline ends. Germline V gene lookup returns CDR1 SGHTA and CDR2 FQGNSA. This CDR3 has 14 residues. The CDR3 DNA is TGTGCCAGCAGCTTATACAGCCCCAATGAAAAACTGTTTTTT. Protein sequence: CASSLYSPNEKLFF.

CDR3 sequence reads: CATSRDFLSNEQFF. The CDR3 region has the DNA TGTGCCACCAGCAGAGATTTTCTTTCCAATGAGCAGTTCTTC. This chain joins TRBV15 and TRBJ2-1, with D uncertain. The CDR3 contains 14 residues. V was cut by 0 bases and J by 6 bases, with 9 bases left in between. CDR1 is LNHNV, CDR2 YYDKDF, per germline (reference sequence). The full variable domain, in which reference TRBV15 and TRBJ2-1 provide the parts outside the CDR3, is DAMVIQNPRYQVTQFGKPVTLSCSQTLNHNVMYWYQQKSSQAPKLLFHYYDKDFNNEADTPDNFQSRRPNTSFCFLDIRSPGLGDTAMYLCATSRDFLSNEQFFGPGTRLTVL.

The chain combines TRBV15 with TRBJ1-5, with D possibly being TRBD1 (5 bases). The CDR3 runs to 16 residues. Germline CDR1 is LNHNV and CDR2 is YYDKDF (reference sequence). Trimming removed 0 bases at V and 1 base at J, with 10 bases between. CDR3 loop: CATSREARTSNQPQHF. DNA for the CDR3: TGTGCCACCAGCAGAGAGGCCAGGACAAGCAATCAGCCCCAGCATTTT.